This T cell receptor beta chain was sequenced in a study of blood T cell repertoires in COVID-19. Overall study context: COVID-19 samples, acute and convalescent, were from the United States, Italy and Spain. From T cells, B-cell-depleted T cells, or PBMCs came the material, which was cDNA or gDNA.

The CDR3 is made up of 13 amino acids. With V trimmed by 5 bases and J by 5 bases, 3 bases remained unmatched. The germline V gene has CDR1 SNHLY and CDR2 FYNNEI. The table came from immunoSEQ multiplex PCR; TCRdb's copy has only in-frame clones and leaves some out. The table has approximately 480,000 clones, approximately 89% seen once. The receptor's source is a man aged 18 to 29 with COVID-19, enrolled during active disease. Material for sequencing was peripheral blood. This rearrangement joins TRBV2 to TRBJ1-5, with 7 positions matching TRBD1. CDR3: CASSLTGDQPQHF. The DNA of the CDR3 is TGTGCCAGCAGTCTTACAGGGGATCAGCCCCAGCATTTT.